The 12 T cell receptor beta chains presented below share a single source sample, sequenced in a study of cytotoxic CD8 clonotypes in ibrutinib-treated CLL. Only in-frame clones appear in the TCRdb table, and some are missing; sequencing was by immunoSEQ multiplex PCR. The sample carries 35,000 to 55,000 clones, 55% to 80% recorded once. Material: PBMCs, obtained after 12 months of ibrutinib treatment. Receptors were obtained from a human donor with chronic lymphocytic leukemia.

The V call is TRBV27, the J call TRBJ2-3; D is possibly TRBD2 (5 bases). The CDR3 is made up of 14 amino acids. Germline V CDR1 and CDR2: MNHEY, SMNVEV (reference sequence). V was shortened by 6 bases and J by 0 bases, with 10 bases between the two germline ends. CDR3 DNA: TGTGCCAGCAGACCGGGATCTAGCACAGATACGCAGTATTTT. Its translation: CASRPGSSTDTQYF.

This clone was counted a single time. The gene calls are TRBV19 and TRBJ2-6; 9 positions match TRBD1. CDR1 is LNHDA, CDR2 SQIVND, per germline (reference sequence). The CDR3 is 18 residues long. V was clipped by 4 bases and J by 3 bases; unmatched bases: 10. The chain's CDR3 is CASSTRDRALGGANVLTF. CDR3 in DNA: TGTGCCAGTAGTACCCGGGACAGGGCCTTAGGTGGGGCCAACGTCCTGACTTTC.

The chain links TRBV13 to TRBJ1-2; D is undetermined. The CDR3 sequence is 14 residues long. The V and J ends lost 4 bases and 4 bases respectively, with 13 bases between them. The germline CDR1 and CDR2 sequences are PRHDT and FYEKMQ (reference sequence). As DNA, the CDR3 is TGTGCCAGCAGCTCTCAGATAAACGTCTATGGCTACACCTTC. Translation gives CASSSQINVYGYTF.

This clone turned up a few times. CDR3 residues: CASSPTIPGTNYSPLHF. The DNA of the CDR3 is TGTGCCAGCAGCCCAACGATACCCGGGACGAACTATTCACCCCTCCACTTT. The chain carries TRBV7-9 and TRBJ1-6, with D possibly matching TRBD1 (5 bases). V lost 5 bases, J lost 8 bases, and 22 bases lay in between. Germline V gene sequence: CDR1 SEHNR, CDR2 FQNEAQ (reference sequence). The CDR3 loop spans 17 amino acids. The full variable domain, with the rest looked up from reference TRBV7-9 and TRBJ1-6, is DTGVSQNPRHKITKRGQNVTFRCDPISEHNRLYWYRQTLGQGPEFLTYFQNEAQLEKSRLLSDRFSAERPKGSFSTLEIQRTEQGDSAMYLCASSPTIPGTNYSPLHFGNGTRLTVT.

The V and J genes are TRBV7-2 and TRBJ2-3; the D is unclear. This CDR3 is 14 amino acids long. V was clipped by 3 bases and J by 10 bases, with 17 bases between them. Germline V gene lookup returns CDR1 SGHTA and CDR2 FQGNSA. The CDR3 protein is CASSLGGGLQAQYF. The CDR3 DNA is TGTGCCAGCAGCTTGGGCGGCGGCTTGCAGGCGCAGTATTTT.

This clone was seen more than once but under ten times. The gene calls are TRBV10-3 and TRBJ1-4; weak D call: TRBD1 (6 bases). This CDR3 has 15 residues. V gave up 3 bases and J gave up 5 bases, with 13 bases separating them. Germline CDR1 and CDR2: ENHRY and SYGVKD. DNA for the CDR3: TGTGCCATCAGTGACAGGACAGTTTCGAATGAAAAACTGTTTTTT. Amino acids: CAISDRTVSNEKLFF.

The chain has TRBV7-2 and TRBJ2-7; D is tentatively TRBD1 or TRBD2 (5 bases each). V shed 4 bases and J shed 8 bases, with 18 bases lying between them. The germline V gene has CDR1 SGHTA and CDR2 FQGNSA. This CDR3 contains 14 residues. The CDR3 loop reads CASSSYGAQNKQYF. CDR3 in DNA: TGTGCCAGCAGCTCATACGGGGCCCAGAACAAGCAGTACTTC.

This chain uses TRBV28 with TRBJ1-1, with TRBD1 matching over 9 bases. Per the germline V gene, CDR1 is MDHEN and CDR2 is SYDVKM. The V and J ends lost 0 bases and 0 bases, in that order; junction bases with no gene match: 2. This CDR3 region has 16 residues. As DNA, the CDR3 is TGTGCCAGCAGTTTATGGAGGGACAGGGTGAACACTGAAGCTTTCTTT. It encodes CASSLWRDRVNTEAFF.

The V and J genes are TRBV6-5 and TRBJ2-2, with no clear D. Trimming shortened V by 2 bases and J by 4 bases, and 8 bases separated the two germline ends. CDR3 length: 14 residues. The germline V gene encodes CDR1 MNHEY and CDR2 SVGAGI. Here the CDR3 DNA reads TGTGCCAGCAGTTACCTGGGAAGCACCGGGGAGCTGTTTTTT. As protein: CASSYLGSTGELFF.

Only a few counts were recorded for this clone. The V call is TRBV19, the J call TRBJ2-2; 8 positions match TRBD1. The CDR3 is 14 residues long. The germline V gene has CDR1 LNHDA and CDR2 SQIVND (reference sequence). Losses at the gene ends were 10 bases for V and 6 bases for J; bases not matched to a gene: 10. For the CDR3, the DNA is TGTGCCACCATGGACAGGGAGAGGTCCGGGGAGCTGTTTTTT. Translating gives CATMDRERSGELFF.

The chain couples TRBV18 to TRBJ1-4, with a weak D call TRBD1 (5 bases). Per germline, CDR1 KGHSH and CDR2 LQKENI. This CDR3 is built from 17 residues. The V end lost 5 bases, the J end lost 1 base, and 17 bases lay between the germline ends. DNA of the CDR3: TGTGCCAGCTCAGCCGCCGGGACGGGGATAACTAATGAAAAACTGTTTTTT. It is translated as CASSAAGTGITNEKLFF.

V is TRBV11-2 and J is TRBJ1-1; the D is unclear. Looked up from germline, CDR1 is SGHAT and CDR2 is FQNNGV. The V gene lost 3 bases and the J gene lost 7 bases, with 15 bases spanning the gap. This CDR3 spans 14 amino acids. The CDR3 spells CASSFTESQLEAFF. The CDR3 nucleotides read TGTGCCAGCAGCTTCACGGAGTCACAGCTTGAAGCTTTCTTT.